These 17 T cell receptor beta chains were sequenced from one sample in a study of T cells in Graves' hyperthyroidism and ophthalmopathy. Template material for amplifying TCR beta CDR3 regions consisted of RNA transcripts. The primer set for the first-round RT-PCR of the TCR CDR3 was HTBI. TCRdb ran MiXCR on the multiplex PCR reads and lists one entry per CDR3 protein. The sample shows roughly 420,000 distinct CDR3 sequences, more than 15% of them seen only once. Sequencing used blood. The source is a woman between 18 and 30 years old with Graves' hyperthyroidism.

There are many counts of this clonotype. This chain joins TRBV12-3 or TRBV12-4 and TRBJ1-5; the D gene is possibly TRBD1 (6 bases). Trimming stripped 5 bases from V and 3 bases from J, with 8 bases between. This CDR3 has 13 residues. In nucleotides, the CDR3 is TGTGCCAGCAGTGACAGGATCAATCAGCCCCAGCATTTT. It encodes CASSDRINQPQHF.

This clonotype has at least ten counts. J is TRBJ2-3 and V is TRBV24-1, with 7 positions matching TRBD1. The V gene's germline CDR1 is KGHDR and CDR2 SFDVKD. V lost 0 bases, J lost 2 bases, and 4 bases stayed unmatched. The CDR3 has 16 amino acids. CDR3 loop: CATSDLARGNTDTQYF. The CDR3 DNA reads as TGTGCCACCAGTGATTTGGCCAGGGGGAACACAGATACGCAGTATTTT.

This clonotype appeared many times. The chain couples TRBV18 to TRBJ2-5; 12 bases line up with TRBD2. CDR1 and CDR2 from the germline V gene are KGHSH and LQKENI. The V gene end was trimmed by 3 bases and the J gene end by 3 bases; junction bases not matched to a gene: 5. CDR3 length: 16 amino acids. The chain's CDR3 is CASSPTSGGQKETQYF. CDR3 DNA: TGTGCCAGCTCACCGACTAGCGGGGGACAAAAAGAGACCCAGTACTTC.

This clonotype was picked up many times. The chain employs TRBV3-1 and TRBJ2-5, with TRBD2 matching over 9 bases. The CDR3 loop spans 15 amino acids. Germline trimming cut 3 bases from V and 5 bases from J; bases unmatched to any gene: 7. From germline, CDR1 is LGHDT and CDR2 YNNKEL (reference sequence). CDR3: CASSHRGLAKETQYF. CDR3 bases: TGTGCCAGCAGCCACAGGGGACTAGCAAAGGAGACCCAGTACTTC.

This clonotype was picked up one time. The CDR3 here is CASSYAGQETSYGYTF. DNA for the CDR3: TGTGCCAGCAGTTACGCGGGACAGGAAACCTCCTATGGCTACACCTTC. This chain uses TRBV6-2 or TRBV6-3 with TRBJ1-2; 8 bases match TRBD1. Per germline, CDR1 MNHEY and CDR2 SVGEGT. The CDR3 sequence is 16 residues long. V dropped 2 bases and J dropped 4; count of bases not matched to a gene: 9.

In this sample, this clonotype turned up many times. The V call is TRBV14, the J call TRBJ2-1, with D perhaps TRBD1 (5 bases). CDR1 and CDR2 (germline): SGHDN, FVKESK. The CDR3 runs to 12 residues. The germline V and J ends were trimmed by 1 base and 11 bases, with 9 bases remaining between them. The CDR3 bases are TGTGCCAGCAGCCAAGTCTCAGGGAAGCAGTTCTTC. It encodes CASSQVSGKQFF.

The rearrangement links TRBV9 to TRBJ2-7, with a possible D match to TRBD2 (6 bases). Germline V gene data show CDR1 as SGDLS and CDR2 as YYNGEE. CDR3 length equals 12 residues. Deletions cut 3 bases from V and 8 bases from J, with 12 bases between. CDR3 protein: CASSGLENKQYF. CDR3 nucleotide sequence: TGTGCCAGCAGCGGACTAGAGAACAAGCAGTACTTC.

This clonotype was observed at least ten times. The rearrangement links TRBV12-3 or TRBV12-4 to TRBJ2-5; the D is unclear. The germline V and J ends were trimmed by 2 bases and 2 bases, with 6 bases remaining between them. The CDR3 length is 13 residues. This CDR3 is CASSLMVQETQYF. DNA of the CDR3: TGTGCCAGCAGTTTAATGGTTCAAGAGACCCAGTACTTC.

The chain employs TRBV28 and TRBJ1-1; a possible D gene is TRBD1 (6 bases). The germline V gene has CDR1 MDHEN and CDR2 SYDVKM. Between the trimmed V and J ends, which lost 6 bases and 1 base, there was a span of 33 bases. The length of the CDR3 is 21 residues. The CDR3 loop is CASRNHARVAAIGRGNTEAFF. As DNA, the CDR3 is TGTGCCAGCAGAAATCATGCGAGGGTTGCGGCAATTGGCAGGGGGAACACTGAAGCTTTCTTT. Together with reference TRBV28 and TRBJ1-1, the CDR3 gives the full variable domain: DVKVTQSSRYLVKRTGEKVFLECVQDMDHENMFWYRQDPGLGLRLIYFSYDVKMKEKGDIPEGYSVSREKKERFSLILESASTNQTSMYLCASRNHARVAAIGRGNTEAFFGQGTRLTVV.

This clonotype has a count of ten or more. The CDR3 is CASSSFGLAEEQYF. The CDR3 DNA sequence: TGTGCCAGCAGCTCCTTTGGGCTAGCGGAAGAGCAGTACTTC. This chain links TRBV7-9 with TRBJ2-7; the match to TRBD2 covers 7 bases. The length of the CDR3 is 14 residues. Germline loops: CDR1 SEHNR, CDR2 FQNEAQ (reference sequence). Trimming cost V 4 bases and J 7 bases; bases outside gene matches: 10.

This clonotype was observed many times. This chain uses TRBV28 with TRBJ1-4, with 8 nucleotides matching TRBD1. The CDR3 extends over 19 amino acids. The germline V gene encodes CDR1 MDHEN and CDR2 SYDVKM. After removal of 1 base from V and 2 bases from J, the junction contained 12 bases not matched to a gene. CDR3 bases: TGTGCCAGCAGTTTATCTGCCAGGGGGCGAGGGCTGACTAATGAAAAACTGTTTTTT. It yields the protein CASSLSARGRGLTNEKLFF.

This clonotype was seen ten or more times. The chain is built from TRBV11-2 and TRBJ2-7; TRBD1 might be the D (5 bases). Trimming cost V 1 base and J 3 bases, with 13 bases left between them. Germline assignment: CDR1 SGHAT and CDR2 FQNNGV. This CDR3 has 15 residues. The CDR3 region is CASSLVSAQGYEQYF. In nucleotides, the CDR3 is TGTGCCAGCAGCTTAGTTTCGGCCCAGGGCTACGAGCAGTACTTC.

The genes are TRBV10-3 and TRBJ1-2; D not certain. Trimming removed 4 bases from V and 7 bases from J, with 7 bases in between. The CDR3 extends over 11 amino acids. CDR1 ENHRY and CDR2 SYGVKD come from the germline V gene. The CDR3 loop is CAISGGVGYTF. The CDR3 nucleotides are TGTGCCATCAGTGGGGGTGTTGGCTACACCTTC.

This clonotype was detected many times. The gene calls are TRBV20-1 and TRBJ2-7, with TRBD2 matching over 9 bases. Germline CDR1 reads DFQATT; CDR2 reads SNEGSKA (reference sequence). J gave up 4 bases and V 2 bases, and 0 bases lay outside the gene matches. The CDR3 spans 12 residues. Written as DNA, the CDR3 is TGCAGTGCTAGACTAGCGGGGTACGAGCAGTACTTC. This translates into CSARLAGYEQYF.

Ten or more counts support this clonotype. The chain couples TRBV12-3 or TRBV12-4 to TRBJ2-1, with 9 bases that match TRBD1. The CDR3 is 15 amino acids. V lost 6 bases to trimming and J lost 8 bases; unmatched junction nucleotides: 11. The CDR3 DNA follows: TGTGCCAGCAGCTCGCCGGGACAGGGTTCCCATGAGCAGTTCTTC. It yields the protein CASSSPGQGSHEQFF.

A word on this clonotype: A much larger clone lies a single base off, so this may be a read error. This CDR3 is CASSLASQGARDEQFF. DNA of the CDR3: TGTGCCAGCAGCTTAGCGAGTCAGGGGGCGCGAGATGAGCAGTTCTTC. This chain connects TRBV7-2 to TRBJ2-1; 8 positions match TRBD1. Germline V CDR1 and CDR2: SGHTA, FQGNSA. The V and J ends lost 0 bases and 8 bases, in that order; junction bases with no gene match: 9. The CDR3 contains 16 residues.

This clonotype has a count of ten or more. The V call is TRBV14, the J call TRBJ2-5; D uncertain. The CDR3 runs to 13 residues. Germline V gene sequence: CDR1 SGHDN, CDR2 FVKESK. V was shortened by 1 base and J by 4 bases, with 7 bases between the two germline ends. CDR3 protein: CASSQGLRETQYF. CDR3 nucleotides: TGTGCCAGCAGCCAAGGACTGAGAGAGACCCAGTACTTC.